This TCR beta chain was sequenced for a study of blood T cell repertoires in COVID-19. This clone was observed many times. CDR1 is SGHNT, CDR2 YYREEE, per germline (reference sequence). V shed 4 bases, J shed 5 bases, and the junction held 15 bases outside the gene matches. The CDR3 has 17 amino acids. Study processing details: Nucleated cell number was recorded as an estimate derived from reference gene primer amplification. TCRdb's table, derived via immunoSEQ multiplex PCR, lists solely in-frame clones and lacks some. The DNA gave D and trimming, while V, J and clone size come from that table. The table has more than 95,000 clones, about 90% seen once.

The rearrangement links TRBV5-4 to TRBJ2-1; 7 bases agree with TRBD2. Sequenced sample: peripheral blood. The TCR was taken from a human donor in a cohort sampled during active COVID-19. The DNA for the CDR3 is TGTGCCAGCAGCAACCTTTGGCGGGAGTATATCGACAATGAGCAGTTCTTC. This translates into CASSNLWREYIDNEQFF.